This section outlines one TCR beta chain sequence together with its context. Germline lookup yields CDR1 WSHSY and CDR2 SAAADI. The CDR3 is 15 residues long. V lost 2 bases and J lost 4, with 14 bases in between. This entry comes from a study of T cell changes during pregnancy in multiple sclerosis. Sequencing used immunoSEQ multiplex PCR; TCRdb keeps in-frame clones, though not all of them. This sample has 36,000 or so clones; around 92% occur once, and the top ten carry 1.2%. The sequence came from a female donor with multiple sclerosis, enrolled in a pregnancy study. J is TRBJ1-2 and V is TRBV10-2, with D possibly TRBD1 on 5 matching bases. The sequenced material came from PBMCs (not recorded whether the cells were cultured). CDR3 region: CASSENIPDSYGYTF. CDR3 DNA sequence: TGCGCCAGCAGTGAGAATATACCTGACAGCTATGGCTACACCTTC.